These 11 T cell receptor beta chains originate from one sample sequenced in a study of control samples from healthy donors and cancer patients. Repertoires were generated with immunoSEQ multiplex PCR, while TCRdb's copy carries only in-frame clones and drops some. Here the sample spans around 180,000 clones, around 90% being singletons. Sequenced sample: blood. The receptors shown here come from a woman between 25 and 40 years old in good health.

The chain joins TRBV27 to TRBJ2-7, with 8 bases aligning to TRBD2. V was pared by 2 bases and J by 3 bases, with 3 bases of the junction left unmatched. The CDR3 totals 14 residues. Per the germline V gene, CDR1 is MNHEY and CDR2 is SMNVEV (reference sequence). The CDR3 loop reads CASSLAGGLYEQYF. The CDR3 coding sequence is TGTGCCAGCAGTTTAGCGGGAGGACTCTACGAGCAGTACTTC.

The chain carries TRBV29-1 and TRBJ1-2; perhaps TRBD1 as D (5 bases). The CDR3 covers 13 residues. Trimming shortened V by 4 bases and J by 3 bases, and 12 bases separated the two germline ends. Germline V gene lookup returns CDR1 SQVTM and CDR2 ANQGSEA. This chain's CDR3 is CSVGQGTHYGYTF. The DNA for the CDR3 is TGCAGCGTTGGTCAAGGGACGCACTATGGCTACACCTTC.

In this sample, this clone turned up a few times. The chain combines TRBV27 with TRBJ1-5; 8 nucleotides agree with TRBD1. The length of the CDR3 is 14 residues. CDR1 is MNHEY and CDR2 is SMNVEV in the germline V gene (reference sequence). With V trimmed by 6 bases and J by 2 bases, 3 bases remained unmatched. CDR3 DNA: TGTGCCAGCAGGTACAGGGGGGGCAATCAGCCCCAGCATTTT. Translated: CASRYRGGNQPQHF.

The rearrangement joins TRBV9 to TRBJ2-1; 8 bases fit TRBD2. The ends lost 0 bases at V and 8 bases at J; junction bases unmatched: 4. CDR1 and CDR2 from the germline V gene are SGDLS and YYNGEE. This CDR3 comprises 14 residues. The CDR3 region has the DNA TGTGCCAGCAGCGTAGGTGGGACTAGGGATGAGCAGTTCTTC. Translated: CASSVGGTRDEQFF.

The V and J genes are TRBV19 and TRBJ1-5; 10 positions agree with TRBD1. The CDR3 is 15 residues long. Per germline, CDR1 LNHDA and CDR2 SQIVND (reference sequence). V trimming: 6 bases; J trimming: 4 bases; junction bases outside the gene matches: 6. The CDR3 DNA follows: TGTGCCAGTAGCCCTCAGGGACAGGGGAATCAGCCCCAGCATTTT. Translation gives CASSPQGQGNQPQHF.

This clone was detected a few times. V and J are TRBV5-1 and TRBJ2-7; 7 positions agree with TRBD1. V lost 0 bases to trimming and J lost 0 bases; unmatched junction nucleotides: 6. CDR1 SGHRS and CDR2 YFSETQ come from the germline V gene. This CDR3 spans 16 amino acids. The chain's CDR3 is CASSLVWDSSSYEQYF. The CDR3 nucleotides read TGCGCCAGCAGCTTGGTGTGGGACAGCAGCTCCTACGAGCAGTACTTC. Combining the CDR3 with reference TRBV5-1 and TRBJ2-7 gives the whole variable domain KAGVTQTPRYLIKTRGQQVTLSCSPISGHRSVSWYQQTPGQGLQFLFEYFSETQRNKGNFPGRFSGRQFSNSRSEMNVSTLELGDSALYLCASSLVWDSSSYEQYFGPGTRLTVT.

The V and J genes are TRBV11-2 and TRBJ2-5; perhaps TRBD2 as D (6 bases). Germline CDR1 and CDR2: SGHAT and FQNNGV. V lost 5 bases, J lost 5 bases, and 18 bases lay in between. This CDR3 has 15 amino acids. CDR3 DNA sequence: TGTGCCAGCAGCGCCGTCCTTGCGGGGAGCGAGACCCAGTACTTC. Translated: CASSAVLAGSETQYF.

This chain links TRBV4-1 with TRBJ2-2, with no clear D. The CDR3 has 16 amino acids. Trimming removed 2 bases at V and 6 bases at J, with 16 bases between. Germline V gene data show CDR1 as MGHRA and CDR2 as YSYEKL. The CDR3 DNA reads TGCGCCAGCAGCCAAAGGAGTGGATGGATGGCCGGGGAGCTGTTTTTT. This translates into CASSQRSGWMAGELFF.

This sequence joins TRBV5-6 and TRBJ2-7; perhaps TRBD1 as D (5 bases). The CDR3 contains 14 residues. The germline gives CDR1 SGHDT, CDR2 YYEEEE. V was pared by 4 bases and J by 3 bases, with 14 bases between. The CDR3 here is CASSLVGQGYEQYV. The CDR3 region has the DNA TGTGCCAGCAGCCTCGTCGGTCAGGGCTACGAGCAGTACGTC.

This clone is a singleton in its sample. The chain is built from TRBV28 and TRBJ1-2; TRBD1 aligns across 7 bases. The CDR3 runs to 16 residues. V lost 5 bases to trimming and J lost 0 bases; unmatched junction nucleotides: 9. Germline V gene data show CDR1 as MDHEN and CDR2 as SYDVKM. The CDR3 region is CASSVTGPLANYGYTF. CDR3 bases: TGTGCCAGCAGTGTGACAGGGCCCCTCGCTAACTATGGCTACACCTTC.

This rearrangement joins TRBV28 to TRBJ1-1; D may be TRBD1 (5 bases). Trimming cost V 8 bases and J 6 bases, with 16 bases left between them. This CDR3 contains 13 residues. Germline V gene lookup returns CDR1 MDHEN and CDR2 SYDVKM. CDR3 residues: CASHPYWGAEAFF. CDR3 DNA sequence: TGTGCCAGCCATCCTTACTGGGGGGCTGAAGCTTTCTTT. Complete variable domain (other parts from reference TRBV28 and TRBJ1-1): DVKVTQSSRYLVKRTGEKVFLECVQDMDHENMFWYRQDPGLGLRLIYFSYDVKMKEKGDIPEGYSVSREKKERFSLILESASTNQTSMYLCASHPYWGAEAFFGQGTRLTVV.